The rows below give T cell receptor beta chains drawn from one sample of a study of blood T cells in healthy people across ages. TCRdb called the 5' RACE reads again in MiXCR, with one record for every CDR3 protein. There are some 760,000 distinct CDR3 sequences in the sample; around 25% occur only once, and 9% to 9.5% lies in the top ten. The same sample was also used in a study of T cells of mothers and their children.

The sample comprised blood. These receptors came from a boy younger than 18 in good health. Each CDR3 is given with its conserved first and last residue.

length | V | CDR3
16 | TRBV5-1 | CASSQGADYMNTEAFF
15 | TRBV21-1 | CASSTSGGTQETQYF
12 | TRBV6-5 | CATQPSSYEQYF
16 | TRBV7-9 | CASSFSGRALYGEQFF
14 | TRBV29-1 | CSASDRDNTDTQYF
17 | TRBV19 | CASSELVTGIMNTEAFF
18 | TRBV3-1 | CASSQDTLAGLSTDTQYF
14 | TRBV6-5 | CASRRQDPRGTQYF
15 | TRBV28 | CASSSTGDSGNTIYF
14 | TRBV3-1 | CASSHGGLLDEQYF
14 | TRBV3-1 | CASSQASRGGGYTF
13 | TRBV20-1 | CSTDRQRNEKLFF
13 | TRBV2 | CASSGQGPPEQFF
12 | TRBV29-1 | CSVEGKYYGYTF
15 | TRBV6-5 | CASSYSGQRNTEAFF
14 | TRBV7-6 | CASSLRQEGYEQYF
16 | TRBV12-3/TRBV12-4 | CASSSRTRGGGDEQFF
15 | TRBV7-2 | CASRTSGGFNNEQFF
14 | TRBV6-6 | CASSFDSQKETQYF
14 | TRBV12-3/TRBV12-4 | CASSLVAGQGEQYF
15 | TRBV11-2 | CASSSAREYQETQYF
15 | TRBV12-3/TRBV12-4 | CASRPGQGATGELFF
20 | TRBV6-1 | CASSEEAGVWVAFMTGELFF